This T cell receptor (beta chain) emerged from a study of T-cell reconstitution after alpha-beta-depleted transplantation in children. The CDR3 length is 15 residues. Trimming pared 6 bases from V and 1 base from J, leaving 16 bases between. From germline, CDR1 is MNHNS and CDR2 SASEGT. Researchers prepared the TCRbeta library using unique molecular identifiers, the study reports. TCRdb reanalysed the PCR reads using MiXCR and keeps one entry per CDR3 protein. The sample lists approximately 650,000 distinct CDR3 sequences; around 12% were seen once. This clonotype was seen repeatedly, ten times or more.

This sample comprised PBMCs, obtained before TCRalphabeta/CD19-depleted stem cell transplant. This receptor was obtained from a girl aged 2 to 10 with congenital amegakaryocytic thrombocytopenia, due to receive a stem cell transplant. The chain is built from TRBV6-1 and TRBJ2-7; D is perhaps TRBD1 or TRBD2 (5 bases each). The CDR3 reads CASSKVGTGSYEQYF. CDR3 DNA sequence: TGTGCCAGCAGCAAAGTCGGGACGGGTTCCTACGAGCAGTACTTC.